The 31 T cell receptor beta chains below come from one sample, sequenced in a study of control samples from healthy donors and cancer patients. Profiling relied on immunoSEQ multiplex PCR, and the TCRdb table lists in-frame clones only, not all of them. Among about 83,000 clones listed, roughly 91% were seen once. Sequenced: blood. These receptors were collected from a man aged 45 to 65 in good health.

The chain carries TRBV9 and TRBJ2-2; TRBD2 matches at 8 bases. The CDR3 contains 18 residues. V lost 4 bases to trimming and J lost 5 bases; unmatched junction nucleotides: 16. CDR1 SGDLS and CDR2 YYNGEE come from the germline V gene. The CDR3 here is CASSHPAPGGAVTGELFF. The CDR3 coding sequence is TGTGCCAGCAGCCACCCCGCCCCCGGGGGGGCCGTTACCGGGGAGCTGTTTTTT.

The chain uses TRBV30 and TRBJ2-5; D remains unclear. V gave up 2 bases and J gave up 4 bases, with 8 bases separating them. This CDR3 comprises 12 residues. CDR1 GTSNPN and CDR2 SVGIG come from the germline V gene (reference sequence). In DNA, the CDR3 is TGTGCCTGGAGTCTAGTACCAGAGACCCAGTACTTC. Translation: CAWSLVPETQYF.

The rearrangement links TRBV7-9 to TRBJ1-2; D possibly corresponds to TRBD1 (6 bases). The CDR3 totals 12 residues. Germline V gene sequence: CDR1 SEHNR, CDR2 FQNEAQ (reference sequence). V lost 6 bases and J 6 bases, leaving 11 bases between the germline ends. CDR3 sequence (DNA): TGTGCCAGCAGTCGGAACAGGGATGGCTACACCTTC. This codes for CASSRNRDGYTF. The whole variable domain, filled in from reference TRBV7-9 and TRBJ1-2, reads DTGVSQNPRHKITKRGQNVTFRCDPISEHNRLYWYRQTLGQGPEFLTYFQNEAQLEKSRLLSDRFSAERPKGSFSTLEIQRTEQGDSAMYLCASSRNRDGYTFGSGTRLTVV.

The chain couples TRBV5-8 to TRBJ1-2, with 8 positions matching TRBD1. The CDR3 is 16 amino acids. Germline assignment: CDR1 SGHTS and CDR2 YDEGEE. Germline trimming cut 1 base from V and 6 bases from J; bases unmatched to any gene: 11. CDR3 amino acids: CASSLLSPSGGNGYTF. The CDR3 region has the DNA TGTGCCAGCAGCTTGTTGAGCCCCTCAGGGGGCAATGGCTACACCTTC.

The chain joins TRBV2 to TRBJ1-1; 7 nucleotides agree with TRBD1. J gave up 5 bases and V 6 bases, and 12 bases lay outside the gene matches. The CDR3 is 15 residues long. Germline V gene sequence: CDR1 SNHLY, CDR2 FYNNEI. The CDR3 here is CASRGTGARGTEAFF. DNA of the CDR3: TGTGCCAGCAGGGGAACAGGGGCTCGGGGGACTGAAGCTTTCTTT.

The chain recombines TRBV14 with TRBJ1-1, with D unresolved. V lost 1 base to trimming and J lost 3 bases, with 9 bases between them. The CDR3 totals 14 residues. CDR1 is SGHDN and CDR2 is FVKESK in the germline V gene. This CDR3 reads CASSQGGSHTEAFF. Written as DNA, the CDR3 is TGTGCCAGCAGCCAAGGTGGCAGCCACACTGAAGCTTTCTTT.

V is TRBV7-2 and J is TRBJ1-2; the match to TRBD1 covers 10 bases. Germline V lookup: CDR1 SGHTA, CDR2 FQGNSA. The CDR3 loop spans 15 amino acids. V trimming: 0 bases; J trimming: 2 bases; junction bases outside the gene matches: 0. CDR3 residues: CASSLAGQGNYGYTF. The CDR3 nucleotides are TGTGCCAGCAGCTTAGCGGGACAGGGGAACTATGGCTACACCTTC.

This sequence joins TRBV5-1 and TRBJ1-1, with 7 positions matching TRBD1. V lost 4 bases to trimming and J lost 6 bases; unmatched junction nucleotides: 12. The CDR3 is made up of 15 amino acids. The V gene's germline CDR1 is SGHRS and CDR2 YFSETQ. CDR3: CASSTGDRVRAEAFF. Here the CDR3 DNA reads TGCGCCAGCAGCACTGGTGACAGGGTTAGGGCTGAAGCTTTCTTT. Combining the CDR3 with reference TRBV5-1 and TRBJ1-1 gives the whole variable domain KAGVTQTPRYLIKTRGQQVTLSCSPISGHRSVSWYQQTPGQGLQFLFEYFSETQRNKGNFPGRFSGRQFSNSRSEMNVSTLELGDSALYLCASSTGDRVRAEAFFGQGTRLTVV.

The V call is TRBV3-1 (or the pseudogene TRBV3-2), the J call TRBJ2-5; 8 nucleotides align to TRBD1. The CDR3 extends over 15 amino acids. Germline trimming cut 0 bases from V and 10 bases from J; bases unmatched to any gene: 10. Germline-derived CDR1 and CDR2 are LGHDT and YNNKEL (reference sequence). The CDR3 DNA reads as TGTGCCAGCAGCCAAGAGGCCAGGGGGCTATACTACCAGTACTTC. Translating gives CASSQEARGLYYQYF.

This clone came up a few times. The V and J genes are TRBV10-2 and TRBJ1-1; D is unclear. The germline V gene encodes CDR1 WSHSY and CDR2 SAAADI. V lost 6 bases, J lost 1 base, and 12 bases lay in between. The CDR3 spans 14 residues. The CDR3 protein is CASRNSTRNTEAFF. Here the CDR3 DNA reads TGCGCCAGCAGGAACTCGACACGGAACACTGAAGCTTTCTTT.

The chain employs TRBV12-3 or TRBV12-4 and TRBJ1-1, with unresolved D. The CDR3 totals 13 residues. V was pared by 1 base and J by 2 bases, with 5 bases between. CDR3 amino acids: CASSLVENTEAFF. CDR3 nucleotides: TGTGCCAGCAGTTTAGTGGAAAACACTGAAGCTTTCTTT.

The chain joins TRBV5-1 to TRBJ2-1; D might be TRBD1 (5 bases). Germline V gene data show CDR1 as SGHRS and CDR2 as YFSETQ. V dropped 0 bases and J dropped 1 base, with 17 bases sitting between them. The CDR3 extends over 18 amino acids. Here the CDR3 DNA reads TGCGCCAGCAGCTTGGAAGGCAGGGTGTCCTTATCCTACAATGAGCAGTTCTTC. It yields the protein CASSLEGRVSLSYNEQFF. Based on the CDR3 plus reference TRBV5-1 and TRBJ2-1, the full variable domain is KAGVTQTPRYLIKTRGQQVTLSCSPISGHRSVSWYQQTPGQGLQFLFEYFSETQRNKGNFPGRFSGRQFSNSRSEMNVSTLELGDSALYLCASSLEGRVSLSYNEQFFGPGTRLTVL.

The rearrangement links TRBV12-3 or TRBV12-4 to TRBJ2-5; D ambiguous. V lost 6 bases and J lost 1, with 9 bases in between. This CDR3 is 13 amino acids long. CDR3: CASSRTGQETQYF. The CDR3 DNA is TGTGCCAGCAGCAGGACGGGCCAAGAGACCCAGTACTTC.

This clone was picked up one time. CDR3 nucleotides: TGTGCCTGGAGTGTAGACCGGTTTGGGCAATTCAATAATTCACCCCTCCACTTT. Translated, it gives CAWSVDRFGQFNNSPLHF. V usage is TRBV30 and J usage is TRBJ1-6; D is undetermined. V lost 0 bases, J lost 5 bases, and 20 bases lay in between. CDR3 length: 18 amino acids. Per germline, CDR1 GTSNPN and CDR2 SVGIG (reference sequence).

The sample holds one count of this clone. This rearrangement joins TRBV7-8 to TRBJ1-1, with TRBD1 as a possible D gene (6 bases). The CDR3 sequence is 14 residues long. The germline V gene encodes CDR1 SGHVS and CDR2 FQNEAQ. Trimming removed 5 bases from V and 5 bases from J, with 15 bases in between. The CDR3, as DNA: TGTGCCAGCAGCCCGCCAGGGAGGGGGACTGAAGCTTTCTTT. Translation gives CASSPPGRGTEAFF.

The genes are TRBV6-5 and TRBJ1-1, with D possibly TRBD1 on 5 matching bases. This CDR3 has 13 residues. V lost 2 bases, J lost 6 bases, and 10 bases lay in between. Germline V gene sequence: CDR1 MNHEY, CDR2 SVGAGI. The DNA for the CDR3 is TGTGCCAGCAGTTACCTAGGGGCAGCTGAAGCTTTCTTT. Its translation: CASSYLGAAEAFF.

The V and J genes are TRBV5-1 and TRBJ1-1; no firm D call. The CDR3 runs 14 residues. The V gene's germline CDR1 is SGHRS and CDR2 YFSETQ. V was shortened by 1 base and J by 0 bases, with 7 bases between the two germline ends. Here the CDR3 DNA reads TGCGCCAGCAGCTTGCGGGCAGTGAACACTGAAGCTTTCTTT. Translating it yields CASSLRAVNTEAFF.

CDR3 residues: CASSLLGQLAFF. The CDR3 DNA is TGTGCCAGCAGCCTTCTCGGACAGTTAGCTTTCTTT. The rearrangement joins TRBV3-1 (or the pseudogene TRBV3-2) to TRBJ1-1, with a weak D call TRBD1 (6 bases). In germline, CDR1 is LGHDT, CDR2 YNNKEL (reference sequence). The CDR3 has 12 amino acids. V gave up 4 bases and J gave up 10 bases, with 13 bases separating them.

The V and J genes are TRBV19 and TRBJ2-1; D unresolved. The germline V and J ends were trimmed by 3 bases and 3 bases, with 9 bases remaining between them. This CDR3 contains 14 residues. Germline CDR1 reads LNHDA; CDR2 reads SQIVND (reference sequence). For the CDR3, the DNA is TGTGCCAGTAGTATCACTACTTACTACAATGAGCAGTTCTTC. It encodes CASSITTYYNEQFF.

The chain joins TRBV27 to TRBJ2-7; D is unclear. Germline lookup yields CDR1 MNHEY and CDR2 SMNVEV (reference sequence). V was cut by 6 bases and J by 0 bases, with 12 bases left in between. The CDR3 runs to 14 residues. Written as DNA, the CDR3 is TGTGCCAGCAGCCGGGTTCTGGACTCCTACGAGCAGTACTTC. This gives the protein CASSRVLDSYEQYF.

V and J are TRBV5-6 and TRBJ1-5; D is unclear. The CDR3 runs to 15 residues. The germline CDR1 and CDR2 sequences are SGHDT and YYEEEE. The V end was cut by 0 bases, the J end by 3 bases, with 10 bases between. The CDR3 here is CASSLGRANNQPQHF. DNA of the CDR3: TGTGCCAGCAGCTTGGGAAGGGCTAACAATCAGCCCCAGCATTTT. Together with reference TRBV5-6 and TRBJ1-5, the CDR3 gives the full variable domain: DAGVTQSPTHLIKTRGQQVTLRCSPKSGHDTVSWYQQALGQGPQFIFQYYEEEERQRGNFPDRFSGHQFPNYSSELNVNALLLGDSALYLCASSLGRANNQPQHFGDGTRLSIL.

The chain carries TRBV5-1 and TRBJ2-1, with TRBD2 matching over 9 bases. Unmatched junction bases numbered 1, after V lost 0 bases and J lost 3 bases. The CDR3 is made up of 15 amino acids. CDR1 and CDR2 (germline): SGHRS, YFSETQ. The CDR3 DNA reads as TGCGCCAGCAGCTTGGAGACTAGCGGCTACAATGAGCAGTTCTTC. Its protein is CASSLETSGYNEQFF.

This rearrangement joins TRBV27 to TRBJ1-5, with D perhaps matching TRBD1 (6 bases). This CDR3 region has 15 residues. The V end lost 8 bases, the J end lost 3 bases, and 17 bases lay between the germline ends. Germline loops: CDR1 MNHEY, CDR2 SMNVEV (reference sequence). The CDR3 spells CASQMGALPNQPQHF. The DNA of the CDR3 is TGTGCCAGCCAAATGGGGGCCCTACCCAATCAGCCCCAGCATTTT.

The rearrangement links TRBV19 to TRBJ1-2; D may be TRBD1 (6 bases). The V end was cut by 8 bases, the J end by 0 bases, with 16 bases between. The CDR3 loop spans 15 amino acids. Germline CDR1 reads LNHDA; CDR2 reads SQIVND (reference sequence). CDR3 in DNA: TGTGCCAGTTCGACAGGTGACGCATCTAACTATGGCTACACCTTC. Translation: CASSTGDASNYGYTF.

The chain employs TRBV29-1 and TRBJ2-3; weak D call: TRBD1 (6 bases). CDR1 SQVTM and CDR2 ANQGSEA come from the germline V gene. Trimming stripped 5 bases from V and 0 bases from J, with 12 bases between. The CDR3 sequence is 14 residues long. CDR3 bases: TGCAGCGTTAGGAACAGGGAGAGCACAGATACGCAGTATTTT. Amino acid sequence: CSVRNRESTDTQYF.

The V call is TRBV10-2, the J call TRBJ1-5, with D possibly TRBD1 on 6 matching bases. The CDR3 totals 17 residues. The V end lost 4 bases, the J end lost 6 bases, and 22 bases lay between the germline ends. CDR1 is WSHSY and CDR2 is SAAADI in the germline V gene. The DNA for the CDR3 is TGCGCCAGCAGTGGTATAGGGGGGCGGGTCGGCACTCAGCCCCAGCATTTT. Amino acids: CASSGIGGRVGTQPQHF.

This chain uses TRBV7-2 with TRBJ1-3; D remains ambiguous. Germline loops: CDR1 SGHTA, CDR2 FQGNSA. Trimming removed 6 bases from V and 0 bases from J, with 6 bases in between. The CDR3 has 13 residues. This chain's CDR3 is CASRTYSGNTIYF. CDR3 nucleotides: TGTGCCAGCAGAACCTACTCTGGAAACACCATATATTTT. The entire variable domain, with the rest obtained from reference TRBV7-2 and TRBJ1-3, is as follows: GAGVSQSPSNKVTEKGKDVELRCDPISGHTALYWYRQSLGQGLEFLIYFQGNSAPDKSGLPSDRFSAERTGGSVSTLTIQRTQQEDSAVYLCASRTYSGNTIYFGEGSWLTVV.

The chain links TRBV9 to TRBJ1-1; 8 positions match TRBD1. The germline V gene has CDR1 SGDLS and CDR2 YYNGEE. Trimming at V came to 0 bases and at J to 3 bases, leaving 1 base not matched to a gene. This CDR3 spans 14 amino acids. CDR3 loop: CASSVAGQDTEAFF. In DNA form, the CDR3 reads TGTGCCAGCAGCGTAGCGGGACAGGACACTGAAGCTTTCTTT.

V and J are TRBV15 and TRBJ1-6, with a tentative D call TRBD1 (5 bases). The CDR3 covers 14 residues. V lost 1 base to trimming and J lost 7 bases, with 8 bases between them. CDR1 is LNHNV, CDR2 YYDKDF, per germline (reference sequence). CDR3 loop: CATSRAGRNSPLHF. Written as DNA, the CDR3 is TGTGCCACCAGCAGAGCGGGGCGAAATTCACCCCTCCACTTT.

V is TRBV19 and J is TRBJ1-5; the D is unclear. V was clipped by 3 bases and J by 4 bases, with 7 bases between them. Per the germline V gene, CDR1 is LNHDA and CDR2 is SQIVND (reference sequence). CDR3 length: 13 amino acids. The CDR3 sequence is CASSMRFNQPQHF. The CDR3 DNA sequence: TGTGCCAGTAGTATGAGATTTAATCAGCCCCAGCATTTT.

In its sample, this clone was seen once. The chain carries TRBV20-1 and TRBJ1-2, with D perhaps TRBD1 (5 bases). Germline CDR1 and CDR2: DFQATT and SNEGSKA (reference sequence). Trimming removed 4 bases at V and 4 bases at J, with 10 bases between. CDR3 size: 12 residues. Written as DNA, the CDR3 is TGCAGTGCTATTGACAGTTTCTATGGCTACACCTTC. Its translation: CSAIDSFYGYTF.